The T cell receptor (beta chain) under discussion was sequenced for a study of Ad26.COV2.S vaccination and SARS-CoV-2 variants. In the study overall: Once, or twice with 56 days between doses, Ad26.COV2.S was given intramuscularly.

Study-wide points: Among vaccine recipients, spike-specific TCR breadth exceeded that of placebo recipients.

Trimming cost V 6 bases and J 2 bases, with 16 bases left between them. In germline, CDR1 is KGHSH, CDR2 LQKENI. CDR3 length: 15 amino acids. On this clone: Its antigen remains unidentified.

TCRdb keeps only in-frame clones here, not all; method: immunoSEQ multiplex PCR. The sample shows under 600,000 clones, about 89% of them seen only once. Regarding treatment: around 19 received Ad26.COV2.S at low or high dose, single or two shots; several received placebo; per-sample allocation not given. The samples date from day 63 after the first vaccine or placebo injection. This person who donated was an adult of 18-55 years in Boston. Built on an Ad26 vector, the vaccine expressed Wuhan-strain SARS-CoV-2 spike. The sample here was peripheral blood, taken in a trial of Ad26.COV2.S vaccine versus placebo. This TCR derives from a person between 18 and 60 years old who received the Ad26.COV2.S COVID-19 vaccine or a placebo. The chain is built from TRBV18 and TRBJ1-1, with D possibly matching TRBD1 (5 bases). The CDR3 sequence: CASSPVKGPNTEAFF. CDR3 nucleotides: TGTGCCAGCTCGCCAGTGAAGGGGCCAAACACTGAAGCTTTCTTT.